This T cell receptor (beta chain) is drawn from a study of shared clonotypes between healthy human individuals. Across the study: Donors were a couple of women and a few men aged 18 to 49. Study-level findings and limits: Naive subsets usually exceeded memory subsets in estimated richness.

This CDR3 spans 12 amino acids. The germline CDR1 and CDR2 sequences are GTSNPN and SVGIG (reference sequence). V lost 7 bases to trimming and J lost 6 bases; unmatched junction nucleotides: 3. Clones were read by immunoSEQ multiplex PCR, and TCRdb kept only the in-frame ones, dropping some. The sample carries about a million clones, about 80% recorded once. To note about this clone: What it recognizes is unknown.

The source of this sequence is a young man in good health. The sample comprised memory CD4+ T cells sorted from blood. The subset is: CD45RA-negative fraction. The chain carries TRBV30 and TRBJ2-7; TRBD2 aligns across 13 bases. Here the CDR3 reads CAFTSGRGEQYF. The CDR3 nucleotides are TGTGCCTTCACTAGCGGGAGGGGCGAGCAGTACTTC.